What follows are 21 T cell receptor beta chains derived from one specimen sequenced in a study of CD8+ T cells in alopecia areata. Treatment: oral pan-JAK inhibitor, 5-10 mg twice daily. RNA extraction was followed by reverse transcription into cDNA, which acted as the sequencing template. Sequenced by immunoSEQ multiplex PCR; TCRdb stores in-frame clones only, minus some. The sample consists of 150,000 to 200,000 clones, roughly 50% of them appearing once. The sequenced sample was CD4+ T cells sorted from blood, obtained at roughly week 55, from a patient treated with tofacitinib. These receptors all come from a human donor with alopecia areata.

The J gene is TRBJ1-6, the V gene TRBV30; TRBD1 matches at 7 bases. CDR1 is GTSNPN, CDR2 SVGIG, per germline (reference sequence). V dropped 1 base and J dropped 7; count of bases not matched to a gene: 7. The CDR3 has 15 residues. Written as DNA, the CDR3 is TGTGCCTGGAGTGACCGGGACAGCTTAAATTCACCCCTCCACTTT. As protein: CAWSDRDSLNSPLHF. The complete variable domain, with remaining parts taken from reference TRBV30 and TRBJ1-6, reads SQTIHQWPATLVQPVGSPLSLECTVEGTSNPNLYWYRQAAGRGLQLLFYSVGIGQISSEVPQNLSASRPQDRQFILSSKKLLLSDSGFYLCAWSDRDSLNSPLHFGNGTRLTVT.

This chain joins TRBV25-1 and TRBJ2-3, with D perhaps matching TRBD1 (5 bases). Trimming cost V 2 bases and J 6 bases, with 12 bases left between them. The CDR3 is made up of 14 amino acids. Germline V gives CDR1 MGHDK, CDR2 SYGVNS. The CDR3 region is CASSEKPGLDTQYF. The CDR3 nucleotides read TGTGCCAGCAGTGAAAAACCAGGGTTGGATACGCAGTATTTT.

The gene calls are TRBV5-6 and TRBJ1-2, with 8 bases fitting TRBD1. J was trimmed by 7 bases and V by 4 bases; bases with no gene match: 3. The CDR3 loop spans 12 amino acids. Germline V gives CDR1 SGHDT, CDR2 YYEEEE. CDR3 DNA sequence: TGTGCCAGCAGCCCACAGGGGGGTGGCTACACCTTC. Amino acids: CASSPQGGGYTF.

The chain links TRBV5-1 to TRBJ1-2; 7 positions match TRBD1. The germline V gene has CDR1 SGHRS and CDR2 YFSETQ. The CDR3 contains 17 residues. Unmatched junction bases numbered 12, after V lost 4 bases and J lost 0 bases. CDR3 in amino acids: CASSTGEGAVSNYGYTF. CDR3 coding DNA: TGCGCCAGCAGCACCGGAGAGGGGGCCGTTTCTAACTATGGCTACACCTTC.

V is TRBV4-2 and J is TRBJ1-1; TRBD1 matches at 7 bases. V shed 3 bases, J shed 0 bases, and the junction held 13 bases outside the gene matches. CDR1 LGHNA and CDR2 YNFKEQ come from the germline V gene. This CDR3 comprises 18 residues. The CDR3 spells CASSHTNRGGDMNTEAFF. Here the CDR3 DNA reads TGTGCCAGCAGCCATACTAACAGGGGAGGCGACATGAACACTGAAGCTTTCTTT.

V gene TRBV29-1 combines with J gene TRBJ1-3; D is unresolved. Germline V gene lookup returns CDR1 SQVTM and CDR2 ANQGSEA. The V gene lost 5 bases and the J gene lost 4 bases, with 12 bases spanning the gap. The CDR3 has 13 residues. The DNA for the CDR3 is TGCAGCGTTTCGCTGCGATTCGGAAACACCATATATTTT. Its protein product is CSVSLRFGNTIYF.

The CDR3 DNA reads as TGTGCCAGCAGTCCCGGGACAAGTAACTATGGCTACACCTTC. Residues: CASSPGTSNYGYTF. The gene calls are TRBV6-5 and TRBJ1-2, with a tentative D call TRBD1 (6 bases). V lost 5 bases, J lost 1 base, and 11 bases lay in between. The CDR3 is 14 amino acids. Per the germline V gene, CDR1 is MNHEY and CDR2 is SVGAGI.

The chain uses TRBV29-1 and TRBJ1-3, with no clear D. Between the trimmed V and J ends, which lost 4 bases and 0 bases, there was a span of 13 bases. The CDR3 length is 15 residues. CDR1 and CDR2 from the germline V gene are SQVTM and ANQGSEA. CDR3: CSVAGQGRSGNTIYF. The CDR3 region has the DNA TGCAGCGTTGCGGGCCAAGGGCGCTCTGGAAACACCATATATTTT.

This clone was recorded a few times. The rearrangement joins TRBV14 to TRBJ1-2; no definite D call. V was pared by 1 base and J by 8 bases, with 11 bases between. This CDR3 comprises 13 residues. Germline lookup yields CDR1 SGHDN and CDR2 FVKESK. This chain's CDR3 is CASSQVPDIGYTF. CDR3 DNA sequence: TGTGCCAGCAGCCAAGTCCCCGACATCGGCTACACCTTC. The full variable domain, its missing parts supplied by reference TRBV14 and TRBJ1-2, is EAGVTQFPSHSVIEKGQTVTLRCDPISGHDNLYWYRRVMGKEIKFLLHFVKESKQDESGMPNNRFLAERTGGTYSTLKVQPAELEDSGVYFCASSQVPDIGYTFGSGTRLTVV.

The J gene is TRBJ1-3, the V gene TRBV25-1; the D gene is possibly TRBD1 (5 bases). Trimming pared 8 bases from V and 3 bases from J, leaving 14 bases between. Germline V gives CDR1 MGHDK, CDR2 SYGVNS. The CDR3 has 14 amino acids. In DNA, the CDR3 is TGTGCCAGCCAGGACATAAGTGGTGGAAACACCATATATTTT. Translation gives CASQDISGGNTIYF.

The chain couples TRBV7-9 to TRBJ1-1, with 7 nucleotides matching TRBD1. The CDR3 has 13 residues. Germline trimming cut 0 bases from V and 8 bases from J; bases unmatched to any gene: 3. Germline-derived CDR1 and CDR2 are SEHNR and FQNEAQ (reference sequence). As DNA, the CDR3 is TGTGCCAGCAGCTTAGCTGGGGACAGAGAAGCTTTCTTT. Its protein is CASSLAGDREAFF. The full variable domain, its missing parts supplied by reference TRBV7-9 and TRBJ1-1, is DTGVSQNPRHKITKRGQNVTFRCDPISEHNRLYWYRQTLGQGPEFLTYFQNEAQLEKSRLLSDRFSAERPKGSFSTLEIQRTEQGDSAMYLCASSLAGDREAFFGQGTRLTVV.

The chain uses TRBV16 and TRBJ2-6; 8 bases map to TRBD2. The V and J ends lost 2 bases and 0 bases, in that order; junction bases with no gene match: 3. The CDR3 consists of 17 residues. CDR1 is KGHSY, CDR2 FQNENV, per germline. In DNA, the CDR3 is TGTGCCAGCAGCCAACAGAGCGGGGGCTCTGGGGCCAACGTCCTGACTTTC. Residues: CASSQQSGGSGANVLTF. Together with reference TRBV16 and TRBJ2-6, the CDR3 gives the full variable domain: GEEVAQTPKHLVRGEGQKAKLYCAPIKGHSYVFWYQQVLKNEFKFLISFQNENVFDETGMPKERFSAKCLPNSPCSLEIQATKLEDSAVYFCASSQQSGGSGANVLTFGAGSRLTVL.

V and J are TRBV13 and TRBJ2-5, with D hard to call. The germline V and J ends were trimmed by 2 bases and 4 bases, with 26 bases remaining between them. Germline CDR1 PRHDT, CDR2 FYEKMQ (reference sequence). This CDR3 has 19 amino acids. The CDR3, as DNA: TGTGCCAGCAGCTTATTCGGTTCTGCTGGTTTTGGGCTCACAGAGACCCAGTACTTC. Translating gives CASSLFGSAGFGLTETQYF.

This chain connects TRBV10-3 to TRBJ1-1; 9 bases are a match to TRBD1. V shed 6 bases and J 6 bases; nucleotides not matched to a gene: 8. This CDR3 spans 14 amino acids. CDR1 and CDR2 (germline): ENHRY, SYGVKD. The CDR3 bases are TGTGCCATCAGAGGAGGGACAGGGACGCCTGAAGCTTTCTTT. Amino acid sequence: CAIRGGTGTPEAFF.

This clone was observed a few times. The J gene is TRBJ1-2, the V gene TRBV2; 8 nucleotides match TRBD1. Germline V gene data show CDR1 as SNHLY and CDR2 as FYNNEI. V lost 8 bases to trimming and J lost 7 bases; unmatched junction nucleotides: 12. This CDR3 region has 14 residues. The CDR3 region is CASRFRQGRGGYTF. CDR3 coding DNA: TGTGCCAGCCGCTTCCGACAGGGGAGAGGTGGCTACACCTTC.

The V gene is TRBV30, the J gene TRBJ2-5; no clear D gene. Deletions cut 0 bases from V and 5 bases from J, with 13 bases between. Germline V gives CDR1 GTSNPN, CDR2 SVGIG (reference sequence). This CDR3 has 14 amino acids. CDR3 nucleotide sequence: TGTGCCTGGAGTGTTGTACAGCCGGCGGAGACCCAGTACTTC. It translates to CAWSVVQPAETQYF.

CDR3 in DNA: TGTGCCAGCAGCCAACCAGCAGGGGGGAACACTGAAGCTTTCTTT. Protein: CASSQPAGGNTEAFF. The chain has TRBV4-2 and TRBJ1-1, with 7 bases matching TRBD1. V lost 2 bases to trimming and J lost 1 base; unmatched junction nucleotides: 4. CDR3 size: 15 residues. CDR1 LGHNA and CDR2 YNFKEQ come from the germline V gene.

Of note for this clone: Other nucleotide sequences in the sample specify the same CDR3. This chain uses TRBV5-1 with TRBJ2-2; a possible D gene is TRBD1 (6 bases). V was cut by 0 bases and J by 4 bases, with 7 bases left in between. CDR3 length: 14 amino acids. Germline-derived CDR1 and CDR2 are SGHRS and YFSETQ. The CDR3 protein is CASSLEGGTGELFF. The CDR3 nucleotides read TGCGCCAGCAGCTTGGAAGGGGGCACCGGGGAGCTGTTTTTT. Based on the CDR3 plus reference TRBV5-1 and TRBJ2-2, the full variable domain is KAGVTQTPRYLIKTRGQQVTLSCSPISGHRSVSWYQQTPGQGLQFLFEYFSETQRNKGNFPGRFSGRQFSNSRSEMNVSTLELGDSALYLCASSLEGGTGELFFGEGSRLTVL.

This clone showed up just a few times. The V and J genes are TRBV5-1 and TRBJ1-4; TRBD1 might be the D (5 bases). V lost 3 bases, J lost 5 bases, and 14 bases lay in between. Germline V gene lookup returns CDR1 SGHRS and CDR2 YFSETQ. This CDR3 has 15 residues. Here the CDR3 DNA reads TGCGCCAGCAGCTATCGTGGAGGGACCAATGAAAAACTGTTTTTT. It is translated as CASSYRGGTNEKLFF.

This clone was counted many times. J is TRBJ1-2 and V is TRBV5-5, with a possible D match to TRBD1 (6 bases). CDR3 size: 12 residues. Germline CDR1 and CDR2: SGHKS and YYEKEE (reference sequence). The V and J ends lost 4 bases and 5 bases respectively, with 9 bases between them. The CDR3 DNA follows: TGTGCCAGCAGCCCAACAGGGTATGGCTACACCTTC. Translating it yields CASSPTGYGYTF.

The chain uses TRBV2 and TRBJ1-5, with 7 bases lining up with TRBD1. This CDR3 comprises 13 residues. Germline V CDR1 and CDR2: SNHLY, FYNNEI. V shed 8 bases, J shed 3 bases, and the junction held 4 bases outside the gene matches. The CDR3 DNA is TGTGCCAGCTCGACAGGGAACAATCAGCCCCAGCATTTT. Amino acid sequence: CASSTGNNQPQHF.